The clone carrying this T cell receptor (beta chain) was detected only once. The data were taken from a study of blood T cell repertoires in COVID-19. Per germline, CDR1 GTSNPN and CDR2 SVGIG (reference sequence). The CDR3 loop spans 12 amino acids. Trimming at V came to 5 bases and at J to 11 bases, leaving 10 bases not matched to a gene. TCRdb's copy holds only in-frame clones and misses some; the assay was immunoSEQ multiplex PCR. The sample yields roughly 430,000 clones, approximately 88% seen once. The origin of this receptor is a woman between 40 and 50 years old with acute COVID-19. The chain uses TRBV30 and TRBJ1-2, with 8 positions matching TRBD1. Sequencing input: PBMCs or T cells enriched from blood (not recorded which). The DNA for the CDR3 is TGTGCCTGGGGCAGGGGGCTAGTTGGATACACCTTC. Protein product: CAWGRGLVGYTF.